These 27 T cell receptor beta chains share one sample of origin, sequenced in a study of T-cell reconstitution after alpha-beta-depleted transplantation in children. Unique molecular identifiers were used to barcode this TCRbeta library. In TCRdb, the PCR reads were re-called with MiXCR into one record per CDR3 protein. The table lists 90,000 to 100,000 distinct CDR3 sequences, less than 25% of them singletons. The sequenced sample was PBMCs, obtained before TCRalphabeta/CD19-depleted stem cell transplant. Receptors were obtained from a boy aged 2 to 9 with acute lymphoblastic leukemia, due to receive a stem cell transplant.

Only a few counts were recorded for this clonotype. The rearrangement joins TRBV12-3 or TRBV12-4 to TRBJ1-1; D call uncertain. The V end was cut by 5 bases, the J end by 5 bases, with 6 bases between. The CDR3 is made up of 11 amino acids. The CDR3: CASSQKTEAFF. CDR3 DNA: TGTGCCAGCAGTCAGAAGACTGAAGCTTTCTTT.

The table lists this clonotype with a few counts. The J gene is TRBJ2-7, the V gene TRBV5-1; maybe TRBD2 (6 bases). Trimming removed 5 bases from V and 5 bases from J, with 29 bases in between. The germline V gene encodes CDR1 SGHRS and CDR2 YFSETQ. The CDR3 runs 18 residues. The CDR3 is CASRKSPLGSGGAHEQYF. In DNA form, the CDR3 reads TGCGCCAGCAGAAAGAGCCCACTTGGGAGCGGAGGGGCCCACGAGCAGTACTTC.

This clonotype came up a few times. The chain couples TRBV29-1 to TRBJ1-1; D uncertain. This CDR3 region has 12 residues. The ends were cut back, 4 bases at V and 7 bases at J, with 13 bases in the middle. Germline CDR1 and CDR2: SQVTM and ANQGSEA. The CDR3 sequence: CSVVMWVGEAFF. The CDR3 DNA is TGCAGCGTTGTAATGTGGGTCGGTGAAGCTTTCTTT. The complete variable domain, with remaining parts taken from reference TRBV29-1 and TRBJ1-1, reads SAVISQKPSRDICQRGTSLTIQCQVDSQVTMMFWYRQQPGQSLTLIATANQGSEATYESGFVIDKFPISRPNLTFSTLTVSNMSPEDSSIYLCSVVMWVGEAFFGQGTRLTVV.

This clonotype has just a few counts. The chain joins TRBV20-1 to TRBJ2-5; D call uncertain. The germline CDR1 and CDR2 sequences are DFQATT and SNEGSKA (reference sequence). This CDR3 comprises 16 residues. V lost 2 bases and J 2 bases, leaving 18 bases between the germline ends. The CDR3 coding sequence is TGCAGTGCTAGAACCCGACCCAGTTCTGGGCAAGAGACCCAGTACTTC. It encodes CSARTRPSSGQETQYF.

V usage is TRBV28 and J usage is TRBJ2-1; D assignment may be TRBD1 or TRBD2 (6 bases each). CDR3 size: 16 residues. V lost 1 base and J 4 bases, leaving 14 bases between the germline ends. From germline, CDR1 is MDHEN and CDR2 SYDVKM. The CDR3 sequence is CASSLSGGSRYNEQFF. DNA of the CDR3: TGTGCCAGCAGTTTATCCGGGGGCTCCAGGTACAATGAGCAGTTCTTC.

The chain is built from TRBV6-2 or TRBV6-3 and TRBJ2-5, with 7 nucleotides matching TRBD2. Trimming removed 5 bases from V and 4 bases from J; junction bases left unmatched: 7. Germline CDR1 MNHEY, CDR2 SVGEGT. The CDR3 spans 14 residues. CDR3 sequence (DNA): TGTGCCAGCAGTAGCGGGATCGAAGGAGAGACCCAGTACTTC. Its protein product is CASSSGIEGETQYF.

The chain joins TRBV12-3 or TRBV12-4 to TRBJ1-4; the D is unclear. Trimming removed 7 bases from V and 1 base from J, with 10 bases in between. This CDR3 has 14 residues. The CDR3 sequence: CASTPGRTNEKLFF. DNA of the CDR3: TGTGCCAGCACCCCCGGCAGAACTAATGAAAAACTGTTTTTT.

This chain uses TRBV5-5 with TRBJ1-4, with 7 bases that match TRBD1. This CDR3 has 16 amino acids. The germline gives CDR1 SGHKS, CDR2 YYEKEE (reference sequence). With 4 bases clipped from V and 7 bases from J, the junction kept 13 bases outside the gene matches. For the CDR3, the DNA is TGTGCCAGCAGCAGCGGACAGGCTGTAAAAGGTGAAAAACTGTTTTTT. Translated: CASSSGQAVKGEKLFF.

A word on this clonotype: A much more abundant neighbour one base away suggests this may be a read error. This chain connects TRBV5-1 to TRBJ2-3; TRBD2 agrees at 10 bases. Germline loops: CDR1 SGHRS, CDR2 YFSETQ. There are 16 residues in the CDR3. In nucleotides, the CDR3 is TGCGCCAGCAGCTTCGGGGGACTAGCGTCCACAGATACGCTGTATTTT. Amino acids: CASSFGGLASTDTLYF.

This clonotype showed up just a few times. The chain recombines TRBV5-1 with TRBJ2-7; the D call may be TRBD1 or TRBD2 (5 bases each). The CDR3 length is 16 residues. CDR1 and CDR2 from the germline V gene are SGHRS and YFSETQ. Trimming pared 0 bases from V and 5 bases from J, leaving 18 bases between. CDR3 sequence: CASSLGGALRRDEQYF. The CDR3 nucleotides read TGCGCCAGCAGCTTGGGAGGGGCCCTCCGACGGGACGAGCAGTACTTC.

This sequence joins TRBV3-1 and TRBJ2-1; 10 bases align to TRBD2. Germline CDR1 is LGHDT and CDR2 is YNNKEL (reference sequence). V lost 1 base and J lost 8; bases outside the gene matches: 5. This CDR3 is built from 15 residues. CDR3 nucleotides: TGTGCCAGCAGCCAAGGTCCTAGCGGGAGCGATGAGCAGTTCTTC. Protein sequence: CASSQGPSGSDEQFF.

The gene calls are TRBV28 and TRBJ2-1; D is perhaps TRBD2 (6 bases). In germline, CDR1 is MDHEN, CDR2 SYDVKM. This CDR3 region has 15 residues. The V gene lost 2 bases and the J gene lost 6 bases, with 14 bases spanning the gap. This CDR3 is CASSLLGGIGNEQFF. DNA for the CDR3: TGTGCCAGCAGTTTACTGGGCGGGATAGGCAATGAGCAGTTCTTC.

This clonotype was recorded many times. The genes are TRBV9 and TRBJ2-3, with D perhaps matching TRBD1 (7 bases). Looked up from germline, CDR1 is SGDLS and CDR2 is YYNGEE. V was shortened by 3 bases and J by 6 bases, with 17 bases between the two germline ends. The CDR3 covers 15 residues. CDR3 bases: TGTGCCAGCAGCGCCGCAGGCAGGGGGGCCGATACGCAGTATTTT. Encoded protein: CASSAAGRGADTQYF.

This clonotype has more than one count but fewer than ten. This chain joins TRBV28 and TRBJ2-1; 10 nucleotides match TRBD1. Germline V lookup: CDR1 MDHEN, CDR2 SYDVKM. This CDR3 contains 15 residues. V shed 1 base, J shed 9 bases, and the junction held 6 bases outside the gene matches. This chain's CDR3 is CASSLSGTGVAEQFF. The CDR3 DNA reads TGTGCCAGCAGTTTATCTGGGACAGGGGTAGCTGAGCAGTTCTTC.

This clonotype was seen a few times. The chain recombines TRBV25-1 with TRBJ2-6; no reliable D call. Germline V gene data show CDR1 as MGHDK and CDR2 as SYGVNS. The CDR3 contains 12 residues. V lost 6 bases and J lost 1, with 1 base in between. CDR3 residues: CASRSGANVLTF. The CDR3 coding sequence is TGTGCCAGCAGGTCTGGGGCCAACGTCCTGACTTTC.

This clonotype was counted many times. V gene TRBV20-1 combines with J gene TRBJ2-6; a weak D match, TRBD1 (6 bases). The CDR3 has 17 amino acids. V gave up 5 bases and J gave up 2 bases, with 19 bases separating them. The germline V gene has CDR1 DFQATT and CDR2 SNEGSKA (reference sequence). The CDR3 is CSAQGTKQGTGANVLTF. The CDR3 coding sequence is TGCAGTGCTCAGGGAACTAAACAGGGTACTGGGGCCAACGTCCTGACTTTC.

The chain employs TRBV18 and TRBJ1-1, with unresolved D. CDR3 size: 13 residues. Germline V CDR1 and CDR2: KGHSH, LQKENI. V lost 5 bases and J 0 bases, leaving 7 bases between the germline ends. CDR3 sequence reads: CASSTGVNTEAFF. The CDR3 DNA sequence: TGTGCCAGCTCAACGGGAGTGAACACTGAAGCTTTCTTT.

This clonotype was observed a handful of times. The V call is TRBV5-1, the J call TRBJ2-7; D call uncertain. The CDR3 is 14 residues long. The germline CDR1 and CDR2 sequences are SGHRS and YFSETQ. V was clipped by 4 bases and J by 0 bases, with 11 bases between them. The CDR3 reads CASSTQDGSYEQYF. For the CDR3, the DNA is TGCGCCAGCAGCACTCAGGACGGCTCCTACGAGCAGTACTTC.

This clonotype was detected a few times. The chain employs TRBV28 and TRBJ2-5; D gene uncertain. Trimming shortened V by 3 bases and J by 7 bases, and 12 bases separated the two germline ends. The CDR3 totals 13 residues. CDR1 MDHEN and CDR2 SYDVKM come from the germline V gene. The CDR3 bases are TGTGCCAGCAGTTTTCCGCTTGCGAGGACCCAGTACTTC. Translating it yields CASSFPLARTQYF.

This chain joins TRBV7-9 and TRBJ1-5; D not resolved. The CDR3 length is 13 residues. Trimming pared 2 bases from V and 8 bases from J, leaving 10 bases between. Germline-derived CDR1 and CDR2 are SEHNR and FQNEAQ (reference sequence). DNA of the CDR3: TGTGCCAGCAGCTTACCCTTTTTGAAGCCCCAGCATTTT. Residues: CASSLPFLKPQHF.

V usage is TRBV2 and J usage is TRBJ2-5; D is possibly TRBD1 or TRBD2 (6 bases each). Germline V gene data show CDR1 as SNHLY and CDR2 as FYNNEI. V dropped 3 bases and J dropped 3 bases, with 17 bases sitting between them. This CDR3 is 16 amino acids long. The CDR3 sequence: CASSDRGAEGEETQYF. As DNA, the CDR3 is TGTGCCAGCAGTGATCGGGGAGCGGAGGGGGAAGAGACCCAGTACTTC. Together with reference TRBV2 and TRBJ2-5, the CDR3 gives the full variable domain: EPEVTQTPSHQVTQMGQEVILRCVPISNHLYFYWYRQILGQKVEFLVSFYNNEISEKSEIFDDQFSVERPDGSNFTLKIRSTKLEDSAMYFCASSDRGAEGEETQYFGPGTRLLVL.

The chain carries TRBV28 and TRBJ1-4, with D possibly TRBD1 on 5 matching bases. The germline V gene has CDR1 MDHEN and CDR2 SYDVKM. Trimming shortened V by 5 bases and J by 5 bases, and 12 bases separated the two germline ends. The CDR3 contains 14 residues. CDR3 sequence reads: CASSPDSANEKLFF. The CDR3 coding sequence is TGTGCCAGCAGTCCTGACAGCGCAAATGAAAAACTGTTTTTT.

This clonotype was observed many times. The chain carries TRBV27 and TRBJ2-1; D is perhaps TRBD1 (6 bases). The CDR3 is made up of 15 amino acids. Trimming shortened V by 9 bases and J by 9 bases, and 24 bases separated the two germline ends. Per germline, CDR1 MNHEY and CDR2 SMNVEV (reference sequence). The chain's CDR3 is CASSPSGAESSEQFF. As DNA, the CDR3 is TGTGCCAGTTCCCCATCAGGGGCGGAGTCGAGTGAGCAGTTCTTC.

CDR3 sequence reads: CASSIRETQYF. CDR3 DNA sequence: TGTGCCAGCAGCATCAGAGAGACCCAGTACTTC. The rearrangement links TRBV5-6 to TRBJ2-5; D gene ambiguous. Germline V gene sequence: CDR1 SGHDT, CDR2 YYEEEE. The V and J ends lost 4 bases and 4 bases respectively, with 5 bases between them. This CDR3 spans 11 amino acids.

This clonotype was counted many times. The CDR3 loop is CASSERSTDTQYF. CDR3 in DNA: TGTGCCAGCAGTGAGCGGAGCACAGATACGCAGTATTTT. The chain has TRBV6-4 and TRBJ2-3; D is unresolved. Trimming took 3 bases from V and 0 from J, leaving 4 bases between them. Germline loops: CDR1 MRHNA, CDR2 SNTAGT. The CDR3 extends over 13 amino acids.

The chain links TRBV28 to TRBJ2-1; 13 bases line up with TRBD2. From germline, CDR1 is MDHEN and CDR2 SYDVKM. The J segment lost 10 bases and the V segment lost 8 bases, leaving 2 bases of the junction unmatched. CDR3 size: 12 residues. CDR3 DNA sequence: TGTGCCAGCCTGGGACTAGCGGGGGAGCAGTTCTTC. It is translated as CASLGLAGEQFF.

The rearrangement links TRBV30 to TRBJ1-1, with unresolved D. Germline lookup yields CDR1 GTSNPN and CDR2 SVGIG (reference sequence). The CDR3 runs 13 residues. Trimming cost V 3 bases and J 1 base, with 9 bases left between them. As DNA, the CDR3 is TGTGCCTGGAGCCAGGTTAGGAACACTGAAGCTTTCTTT. Its translation: CAWSQVRNTEAFF.